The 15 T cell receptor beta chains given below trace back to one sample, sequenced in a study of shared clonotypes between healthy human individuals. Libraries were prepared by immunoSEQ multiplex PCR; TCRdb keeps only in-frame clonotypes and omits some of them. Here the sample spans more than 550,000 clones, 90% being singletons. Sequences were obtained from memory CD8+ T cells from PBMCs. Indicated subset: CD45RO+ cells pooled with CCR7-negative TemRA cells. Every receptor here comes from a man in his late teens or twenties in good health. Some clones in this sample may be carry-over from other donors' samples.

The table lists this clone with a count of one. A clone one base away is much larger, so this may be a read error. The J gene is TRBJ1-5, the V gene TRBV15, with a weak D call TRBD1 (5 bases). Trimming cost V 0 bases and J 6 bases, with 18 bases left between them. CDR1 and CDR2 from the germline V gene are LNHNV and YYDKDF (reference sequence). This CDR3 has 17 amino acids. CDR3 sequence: CATSRDRGTGGRQPQHF. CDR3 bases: TGTGCCACCAGCAGAGATCGGGGGACGGGGGGACGTCAGCCCCAGCATTTT.

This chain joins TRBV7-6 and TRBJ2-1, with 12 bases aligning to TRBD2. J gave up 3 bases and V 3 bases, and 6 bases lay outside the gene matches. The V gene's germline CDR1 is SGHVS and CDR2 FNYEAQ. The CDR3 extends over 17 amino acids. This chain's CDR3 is CASSFLAGGLGYNEQFF. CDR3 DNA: TGTGCCAGCAGCTTCCTAGCGGGAGGGCTTGGCTACAATGAGCAGTTCTTC. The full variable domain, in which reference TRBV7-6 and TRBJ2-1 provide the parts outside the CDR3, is GAGVSQSPRYKVTKRGQDVALRCDPISGHVSLYWYRQALGQGPEFLTYFNYEAQQDKSGLPNDRFSAERPEGSISTLTIQRTEQRDSAMYRCASSFLAGGLGYNEQFFGPGTRLTVL.

The CDR3 protein is CASGPGTSGRRATDTQYF. CDR3 sequence (DNA): TGTGCCAGCGGACCAGGGACTAGCGGGAGACGGGCCACAGATACGCAGTATTTT. V and J are TRBV9 and TRBJ2-3, with TRBD2 matching over 14 bases. The CDR3 runs 18 residues. V lost 7 bases to trimming and J lost 2 bases; unmatched junction nucleotides: 12. Germline lookup yields CDR1 SGDLS and CDR2 YYNGEE.

The CDR3 region has the DNA TGTGCCAGCAAGGGGGGACAGGGCTATGGCTACACCTTC. Its translation: CASKGGQGYGYTF. J is TRBJ1-2 and V is TRBV2; 9 bases agree with TRBD1. This CDR3 comprises 13 residues. Looked up from germline, CDR1 is SNHLY and CDR2 is FYNNEI. The V and J ends lost 7 bases and 4 bases, in that order; junction bases with no gene match: 4.

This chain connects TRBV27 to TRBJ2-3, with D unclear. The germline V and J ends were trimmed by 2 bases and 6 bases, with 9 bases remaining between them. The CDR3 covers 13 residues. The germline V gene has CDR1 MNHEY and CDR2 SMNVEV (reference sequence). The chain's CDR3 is CASSLVIRDTQYF. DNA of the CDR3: TGTGCCAGCAGTTTAGTGATACGGGATACGCAGTATTTT.

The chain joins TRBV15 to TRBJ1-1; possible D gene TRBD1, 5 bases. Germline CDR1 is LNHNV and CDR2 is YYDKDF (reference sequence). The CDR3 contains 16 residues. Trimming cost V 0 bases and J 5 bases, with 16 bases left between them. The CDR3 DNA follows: TGTGCCACCAGCAGAGATAGGTTCGTGGGGCGAACTGAAGCTTTCTTT. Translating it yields CATSRDRFVGRTEAFF.

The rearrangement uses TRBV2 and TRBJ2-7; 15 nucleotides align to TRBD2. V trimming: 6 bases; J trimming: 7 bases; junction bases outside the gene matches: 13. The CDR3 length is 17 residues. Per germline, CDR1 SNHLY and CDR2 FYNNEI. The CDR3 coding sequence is TGTGCCAGCAGAGTGGGACTAGCGGGAGGACTAGCCGGGGAGCAGTACTTC. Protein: CASRVGLAGGLAGEQYF.

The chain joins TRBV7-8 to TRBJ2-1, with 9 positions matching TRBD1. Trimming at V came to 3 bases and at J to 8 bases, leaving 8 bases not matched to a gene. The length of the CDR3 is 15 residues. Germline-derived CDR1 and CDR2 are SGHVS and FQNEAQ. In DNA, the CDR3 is TGTGCCAGCAGCTTGGGCCGGGACAGGGAGGATGAGCAGTTCTTC. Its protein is CASSLGRDREDEQFF.

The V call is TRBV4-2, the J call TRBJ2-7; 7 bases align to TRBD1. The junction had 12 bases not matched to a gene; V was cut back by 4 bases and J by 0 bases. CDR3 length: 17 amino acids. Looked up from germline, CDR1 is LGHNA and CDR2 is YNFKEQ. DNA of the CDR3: TGTGCCAGCAGCCTGGCTGGAGAACAGGGGCTCTCCTACGAGCAGTACTTC. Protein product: CASSLAGEQGLSYEQYF.

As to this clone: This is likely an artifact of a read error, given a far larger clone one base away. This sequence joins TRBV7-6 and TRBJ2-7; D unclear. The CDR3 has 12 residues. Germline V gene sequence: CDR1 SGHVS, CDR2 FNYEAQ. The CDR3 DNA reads TGTGCCAGCAGCTTACTAGGGTCCGAGCGGTACTTC. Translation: CASSLLGSERYF.

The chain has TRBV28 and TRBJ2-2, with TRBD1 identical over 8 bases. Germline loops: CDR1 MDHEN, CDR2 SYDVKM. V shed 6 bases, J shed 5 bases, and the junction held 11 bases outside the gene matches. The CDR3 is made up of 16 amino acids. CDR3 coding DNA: TGTGCCAGCAGCCTCGACCCGGGACAGGCAACCGGGGAGCTGTTTTTT. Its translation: CASSLDPGQATGELFF.

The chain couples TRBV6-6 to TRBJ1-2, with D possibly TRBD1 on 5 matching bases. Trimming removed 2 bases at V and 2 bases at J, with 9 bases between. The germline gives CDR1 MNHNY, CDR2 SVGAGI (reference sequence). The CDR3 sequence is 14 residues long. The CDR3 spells CASSYRDLNYGYTF. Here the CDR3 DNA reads TGTGCCAGCAGTTACCGGGACCTAAACTATGGCTACACCTTC.

Written as DNA, the CDR3 is TGTGCCAGCAGTCCAAGGACAGGGTCGGTAGGCTACACCTTC. Its protein product is CASSPRTGSVGYTF. The V and J genes are TRBV27 and TRBJ1-2; 8 bases map to TRBD1. Germline V gene lookup returns CDR1 MNHEY and CDR2 SMNVEV (reference sequence). The junction had 10 bases not matched to a gene; V was cut back by 5 bases and J by 8 bases. The CDR3 consists of 14 residues.

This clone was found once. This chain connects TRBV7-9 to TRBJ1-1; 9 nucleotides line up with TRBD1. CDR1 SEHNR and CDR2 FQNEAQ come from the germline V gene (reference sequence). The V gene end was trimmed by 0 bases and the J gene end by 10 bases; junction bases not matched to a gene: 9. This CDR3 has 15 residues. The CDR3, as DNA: TGTGCCAGCAGCTTAGCGGTTGGGACAGGGTTTTTAGCTTTCTTT. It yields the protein CASSLAVGTGFLAFF.

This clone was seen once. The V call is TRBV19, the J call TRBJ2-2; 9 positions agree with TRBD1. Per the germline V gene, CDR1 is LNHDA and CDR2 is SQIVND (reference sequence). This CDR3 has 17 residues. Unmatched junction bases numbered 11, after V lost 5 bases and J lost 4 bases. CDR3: CASSAHSGQGGTGELFF. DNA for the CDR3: TGTGCCAGTAGTGCACATTCGGGACAGGGTGGCACCGGGGAGCTGTTTTTT.